This TCR beta chain is drawn from a study of blood T cell repertoires in COVID-19. Study overall: Samples taken during acute and convalescent COVID-19 were collected in the United States, Italy and Spain.

The CDR3 extends over 13 amino acids. V shed 0 bases and J shed 4 bases, with 9 bases lying between them. Germline CDR1 reads SQVTM; CDR2 reads ANQGSEA. Methods used by the authors: Using reference gene primer amplification, nucleated cell counts were estimated. Libraries were prepared by immunoSEQ multiplex PCR; TCRdb keeps only in-frame clonotypes and omits some of them. V and J calls and clone size are given by that table; D and trimming were obtained from the DNA. The sample lists approximately 82,000 clones; around 80% were seen once. The sequenced sample consisted of peripheral blood. The clonotype comes from a man aged 50 to 59 with active or convalescent COVID-19. The rearrangement links TRBV29-1 to TRBJ1-1; D gene uncertain. CDR3 nucleotide sequence: TGCAGCGTTGAAGATCAGTGGGCCACTGAAGCTTTCTTT. This translates into CSVEDQWATEAFF. Filled out from reference TRBV29-1 and TRBJ1-1, the complete variable domain reads SAVISQKPSRDICQRGTSLTIQCQVDSQVTMMFWYRQQPGQSLTLIATANQGSEATYESGFVIDKFPISRPNLTFSTLTVSNMSPEDSSIYLCSVEDQWATEAFFGQGTRLTVV.